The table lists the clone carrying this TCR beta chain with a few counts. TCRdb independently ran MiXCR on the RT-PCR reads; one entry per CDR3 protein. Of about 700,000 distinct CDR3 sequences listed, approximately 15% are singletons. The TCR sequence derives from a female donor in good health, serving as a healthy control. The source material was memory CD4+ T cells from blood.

Written as DNA, the CDR3 is TGTGCCACCAGTGACCCTGGACTAGCGGGCTTAGATACGCAGTATTTT. Translating it yields CATSDPGLAGLDTQYF. V is TRBV24-1 and J is TRBJ2-3; 11 nucleotides align to TRBD2. This CDR3 has 16 amino acids. The germline gives CDR1 KGHDR, CDR2 SFDVKD. Unmatched junction bases numbered 7, after V lost 4 bases and J lost 5 bases.